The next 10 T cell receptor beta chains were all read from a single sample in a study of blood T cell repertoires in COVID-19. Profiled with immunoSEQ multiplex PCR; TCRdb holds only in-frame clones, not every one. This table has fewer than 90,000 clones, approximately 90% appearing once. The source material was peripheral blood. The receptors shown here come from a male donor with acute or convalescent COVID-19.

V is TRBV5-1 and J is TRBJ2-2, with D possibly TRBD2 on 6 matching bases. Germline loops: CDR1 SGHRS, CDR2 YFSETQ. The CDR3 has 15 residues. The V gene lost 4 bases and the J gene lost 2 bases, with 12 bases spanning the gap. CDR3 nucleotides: TGCGCCAGCAGCCCGGGACTCCACAACACCGGGGAGCTGTTTTTT. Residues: CASSPGLHNTGELFF.

In DNA form, the CDR3 reads TGTGCCAGCAGGGGGGACAGCTCTGGAAACACCATATATTTT. Its translation: CASRGDSSGNTIYF. V is TRBV27 and J is TRBJ1-3; 7 bases match TRBD1. This CDR3 is built from 14 residues. J lost 0 bases, V lost 6 bases, and 2 bases had no gene match. Germline V gene lookup returns CDR1 MNHEY and CDR2 SMNVEV (reference sequence).

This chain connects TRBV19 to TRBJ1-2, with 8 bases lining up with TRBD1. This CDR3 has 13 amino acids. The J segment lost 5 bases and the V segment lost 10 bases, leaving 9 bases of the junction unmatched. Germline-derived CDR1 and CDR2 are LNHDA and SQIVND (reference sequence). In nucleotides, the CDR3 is TGTGCCACGGACAGGGCCCCGGGGTATGGCTACACCTTC. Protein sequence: CATDRAPGYGYTF.

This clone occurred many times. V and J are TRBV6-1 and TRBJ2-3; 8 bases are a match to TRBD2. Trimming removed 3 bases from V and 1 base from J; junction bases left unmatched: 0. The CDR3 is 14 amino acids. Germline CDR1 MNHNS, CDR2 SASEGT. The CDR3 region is CASSEGLGTDTQYF. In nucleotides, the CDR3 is TGTGCCAGCAGTGAGGGACTAGGCACAGATACGCAGTATTTT.

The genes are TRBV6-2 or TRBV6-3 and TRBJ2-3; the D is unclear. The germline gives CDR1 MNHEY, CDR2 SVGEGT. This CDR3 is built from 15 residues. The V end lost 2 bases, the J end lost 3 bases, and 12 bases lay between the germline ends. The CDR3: CASSYLSPVTDTQYF. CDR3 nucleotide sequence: TGTGCCAGCAGTTACCTCTCCCCGGTTACAGATACGCAGTATTTT.

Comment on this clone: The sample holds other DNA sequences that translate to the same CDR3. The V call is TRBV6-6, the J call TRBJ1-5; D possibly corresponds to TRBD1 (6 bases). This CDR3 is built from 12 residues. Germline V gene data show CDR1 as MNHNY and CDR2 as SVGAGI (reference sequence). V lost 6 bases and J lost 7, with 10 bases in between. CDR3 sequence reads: CASSPTGQPQHF. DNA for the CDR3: TGTGCCAGCAGCCCGACAGGACAGCCCCAGCATTTT.

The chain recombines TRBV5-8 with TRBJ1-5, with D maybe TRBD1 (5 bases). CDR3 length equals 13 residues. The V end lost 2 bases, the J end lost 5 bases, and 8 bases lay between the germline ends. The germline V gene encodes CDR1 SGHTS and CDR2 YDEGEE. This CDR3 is CASSFGADQPQHF. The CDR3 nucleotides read TGTGCCAGCAGCTTTGGGGCAGATCAGCCCCAGCATTTT.

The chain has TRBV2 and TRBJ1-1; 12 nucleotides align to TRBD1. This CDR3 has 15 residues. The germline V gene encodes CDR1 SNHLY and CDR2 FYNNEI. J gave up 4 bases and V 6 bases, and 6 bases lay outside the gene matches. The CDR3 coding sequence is TGTGCCAGCAGGGGACAGGGGGCGCCGAGCACTGAAGCTTTCTTT. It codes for CASRGQGAPSTEAFF.

The CDR3 bases are TGTGCCAGTATGGGGACAGGGCGCACTGAAGCTTTCTTT. Amino acid sequence: CASMGTGRTEAFF. The chain couples TRBV19 to TRBJ1-1, with TRBD1 identical over 9 bases. CDR3 size: 13 residues. Unmatched junction bases numbered 4, after V lost 7 bases and J lost 4 bases. Germline CDR1 LNHDA, CDR2 SQIVND (reference sequence).

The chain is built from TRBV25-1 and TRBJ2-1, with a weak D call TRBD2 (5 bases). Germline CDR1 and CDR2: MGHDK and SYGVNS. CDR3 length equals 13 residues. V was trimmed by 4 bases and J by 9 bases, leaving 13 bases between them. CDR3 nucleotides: TGTGCCAGCAGTGCCCTGAGCGGTGGTGAGCAGTTCTTC. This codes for CASSALSGGEQFF.